This T cell receptor (beta chain) came from a study of regulatory T cells in long-lasting Graves disease. Both iRepertoire HTBI primers and Arm-PCR of CDR3 regions were used to build the TCR beta libraries. Each CDR3 protein gets one entry after TCRdb re-called the multiplex PCR reads with MiXCR. The sample shows 560,000 or so distinct CDR3 sequences, about 16% of them seen only once. This sample's time point: newly diagnosed GD, antithyroid drugs for less than 3 months. Extracted PBMC RNA gave rise to the TCR library. The CDR3 runs 13 residues. Deletions cut 1 base from V and 5 bases from J, with 7 bases between. Germline V lookup: CDR1 LNHNV, CDR2 YYDKDF (reference sequence). This clonotype was picked up many times. This sample was also put to use in a study of T cells in Graves' hyperthyroidism and ophthalmopathy. That source adds: The authors' 13 V-J model separated ophthalmopathy from stable hyperthyroidism.

The chain is built from TRBV15 and TRBJ2-3, with D perhaps matching TRBD1 or TRBD2 (5 bases each). This TCR was recovered from a man younger than 35 with Graves disease. The input for sequencing was peripheral blood mononuclear cells (PBMCs), taken at new diagnosis, from a patient treated with antithyroid drugs. CDR3 DNA sequence: TGTGCCACCAGCAGAGCAGGGAGAGATACGCAGTATTTT. Its translation: CATSRAGRDTQYF.